This T cell receptor (beta chain) was sequenced during a study of T cells in Graves' hyperthyroidism and ophthalmopathy. This clonotype has ten or more counts. Amplified TCR beta CDR3 regions derived from RNA transcripts. TCR CDR3 underwent first-round RT-PCR with the HTBI primer set. MiXCR, run by TCRdb on the multiplex PCR reads, gives a single entry per CDR3 protein. Among roughly 570,000 distinct CDR3 sequences, approximately 44% were seen once, and the ten largest hold 15% to 20%. The CDR3 loop spans 13 amino acids. Trimming took 4 bases from V and 4 from J, leaving 12 bases between them. CDR1 is SGHRS and CDR2 is YFSETQ in the germline V gene.

The sequenced sample was peripheral blood or thyroid tissue (not recorded which). V usage is TRBV5-1 and J usage is TRBJ2-7; tentative D call: TRBD1 (6 bases). The sequence was collected from an adult woman with Graves' disease, either hyperthyroidism or ophthalmopathy (not recorded which). The CDR3 coding sequence is TGCGCCAGCAGCCGGGACACACAATACGAGCAGTACTTC. This encodes CASSRDTQYEQYF.